The 22 T cell receptor beta chains below all came from one sample that was sequenced in a study of molecular identifiers for immune sequencing clone quantification. MiXCR was run by TCRdb on the PCR reads, yielding one entry per CDR3 protein. The sample lists around 460,000 distinct CDR3 sequences, 20% to 25% occurring once. The sample comprised naive CD8+ T cells from blood, with Jurkat cell RNA spiked in. Subset of the sample: FACS-sorted CD8+CD4-CCR7+CD45RA+ naive T cells. The receptors derive from a human donor in good health. Some libraries in this study had Jurkat cell RNA spiked in.

Points on this clonotype: A much larger clonotype is one base distant, so this may be a read error. The chain couples TRBV6-2 or TRBV6-3 to TRBJ2-7, with D unresolved. The CDR3 loop spans 13 amino acids. V shed 6 bases and J shed 7 bases, with 16 bases lying between them. The germline V gene has CDR1 MNHEY and CDR2 SVGEGT. The CDR3 nucleotides read TGTGCCAGCAGCCCGGCTTATATGGGGGAGCAGTACTTC. This gives the protein CASSPAYMGEQYF.

Only a few counts were recorded for this clonotype. This chain uses TRBV27 with TRBJ2-7; 9 bases agree with TRBD1. CDR1 and CDR2 from the germline V gene are MNHEY and SMNVEV (reference sequence). Trimming took 1 base from V and 3 from J; bases not matched to a gene: 7. The CDR3 has 16 residues. The CDR3 bases are TGTGCCAGCAGTTTATTGGTGGGACAGGGACTCTACGAGCAGTACTTC. Its protein product is CASSLLVGQGLYEQYF.

This chain connects TRBV7-9 to TRBJ1-5, with D possibly TRBD1 on 6 matching bases. From germline, CDR1 is SEHNR and CDR2 FQNEAQ (reference sequence). Deletions cut 5 bases from V and 7 bases from J, with 18 bases between. The CDR3 runs 15 residues. In nucleotides, the CDR3 is TGTGCCAGCAGCGCGCCCGAGGGGGGGGAACAGCCCCAGCATTTT. Translating it yields CASSAPEGGEQPQHF.

In its sample, this clonotype was seen a few times. V is TRBV19 and J is TRBJ2-1; no definite D call. Trimming shortened V by 10 bases and J by 2 bases, and 15 bases separated the two germline ends. The CDR3 runs to 14 residues. Looked up from germline, CDR1 is LNHDA and CDR2 is SQIVND (reference sequence). The CDR3 sequence: CATESGFAYNEQFF. In DNA, the CDR3 is TGTGCCACCGAGTCTGGCTTCGCCTACAATGAGCAGTTCTTC.

This clonotype has more than one count but fewer than ten. The chain uses TRBV29-1 and TRBJ2-7, with 10 bases aligning to TRBD1. The J segment lost 6 bases and the V segment lost 6 bases, leaving 14 bases of the junction unmatched. The CDR3 is 15 amino acids. Germline V gives CDR1 SQVTM, CDR2 ANQGSEA. In nucleotides, the CDR3 is TGCAGCGTCGCGACGGGAGACAGGGGGCTTTTCGAGCAGTACTTC. Translated, it gives CSVATGDRGLFEQYF.

This chain uses TRBV12-5 with TRBJ2-1; 8 nucleotides match TRBD2. Germline values: CDR1 LGHNT, CDR2 FRNRAP. This CDR3 contains 16 residues. V gave up 6 bases and J gave up 3 bases; unmatched junction bases: 10. The CDR3 spells CASGQPTGGLYNEQFF. In nucleotides, the CDR3 is TGTGCTAGTGGCCAACCTACGGGGGGGCTCTACAATGAGCAGTTCTTC.

About this clonotype: Just one base apart from a much larger clone, this may be a read error. This chain connects TRBV12-3 or TRBV12-4 to TRBJ2-1; D may be TRBD1 or TRBD2 (7 bases each). The CDR3 loop spans 17 amino acids. V lost 3 bases to trimming and J lost 8 bases, with 23 bases between them. CDR3 sequence reads: CASSLGIGPGGADEQFF. CDR3 DNA sequence: TGTGCCAGCAGTTTGGGGATTGGACCAGGGGGGGCCGATGAGCAGTTCTTC.

The V and J genes are TRBV7-9 and TRBJ2-1, with D maybe TRBD2 (6 bases). The V and J ends lost 5 bases and 9 bases respectively, with 14 bases between them. Germline CDR1 SEHNR, CDR2 FQNEAQ (reference sequence). The length of the CDR3 is 13 residues. The CDR3 reads CASSPWAGSEQFF. The CDR3 nucleotides are TGTGCCAGCAGCCCATGGGCGGGATCTGAGCAGTTCTTC.

This clonotype was counted at least ten times. The chain employs TRBV12-3 or TRBV12-4 and TRBJ2-3; TRBD2 matches at 8 bases. The length of the CDR3 is 15 residues. J was trimmed by 1 base and V by 8 bases; bases with no gene match: 8. The CDR3 region is CASLQTSARTDTQYF. CDR3 sequence (DNA): TGTGCCAGCTTACAGACTAGCGCTCGCACAGATACGCAGTATTTT.

This clonotype was seen ten or more times. V usage is TRBV4-3 and J usage is TRBJ2-7, with D maybe TRBD1 (6 bases). Germline CDR1 LGHNA, CDR2 YSLEER. V shed 1 base and J shed 4 bases, with 17 bases lying between them. CDR3 size: 16 residues. The CDR3 is CASSQVRTDPGYEQYF. The CDR3 coding sequence is TGCGCCAGCAGCCAAGTACGGACAGACCCCGGGTACGAGCAGTACTTC.

V gene TRBV4-2 combines with J gene TRBJ1-1, with unresolved D. The V gene's germline CDR1 is LGHNA and CDR2 YNFKEQ. Trimming removed 0 bases from V and 6 bases from J, with 14 bases in between. The CDR3 runs to 15 residues. In nucleotides, the CDR3 is TGTGCCAGCAGCCAAGATCCCTCGATCGACGCTGAAGCTTTCTTT. Protein product: CASSQDPSIDAEAFF.

In this sample, this clonotype turned up many times. The CDR3 spells CASSQDQGNTGELFF. The CDR3 DNA is TGCGCCAGCAGCCAAGATCAAGGAAACACCGGGGAGCTGTTTTTT. The chain is built from TRBV4-1 and TRBJ2-2; no definite D call. The V gene's germline CDR1 is MGHRA and CDR2 YSYEKL. V was pared by 0 bases and J by 2 bases, with 7 bases between. The CDR3 runs 15 residues.

This clonotype was detected ten times or more. The chain couples TRBV7-6 to TRBJ1-3; D remains unclear. The length of the CDR3 is 16 residues. Germline V gives CDR1 SGHVS, CDR2 FNYEAQ. Trimming took 7 bases from V and 4 from J, leaving 20 bases between them. The CDR3 is CASTEERAELGNTIYF. CDR3 sequence (DNA): TGTGCCAGCACCGAGGAGAGGGCGGAACTAGGAAACACCATATATTTT.

This clonotype has a handful of counts. V usage is TRBV9 and J usage is TRBJ2-7; 7 positions agree with TRBD2. Germline lookup yields CDR1 SGDLS and CDR2 YYNGEE. The CDR3 extends over 12 amino acids. The J segment lost 5 bases and the V segment lost 4 bases, leaving 3 bases of the junction unmatched. The CDR3 DNA is TGTGCCAGCAGCAGGGACTACAACGAGCAGTACTTC. It yields the protein CASSRDYNEQYF.

The gene calls are TRBV4-1 and TRBJ1-3, with D maybe TRBD1 (5 bases). This CDR3 is built from 15 residues. Per the germline V gene, CDR1 is MGHRA and CDR2 is YSYEKL. V was cut by 3 bases and J by 4 bases, with 13 bases left in between. In nucleotides, the CDR3 is TGCGCCAGCAGCCAGGACACCGCTGGAGGAAACACCATATATTTT. Translated, it gives CASSQDTAGGNTIYF.

This clonotype has at least ten counts. The genes are TRBV28 and TRBJ1-1, with 8 bases aligning to TRBD1. This CDR3 has 14 amino acids. The germline CDR1 and CDR2 sequences are MDHEN and SYDVKM. V shed 8 bases and J 4 bases; nucleotides not matched to a gene: 9. CDR3: CASLPRQGFTEAFF. The CDR3 DNA reads as TGTGCCAGCCTCCCCAGACAGGGGTTCACTGAAGCTTTCTTT.

This clonotype was picked up many times. The chain employs TRBV6-5 and TRBJ1-1; weak D call: TRBD1 (5 bases). The V gene's germline CDR1 is MNHEY and CDR2 SVGAGI. Trimming took 2 bases from V and 0 from J, leaving 25 bases between them. The CDR3 runs to 20 residues. CDR3 nucleotides: TGTGCCAGCAGTTACGATCATATAAGGGCGGGGGGTCCGGTGAACACTGAAGCTTTCTTT. This codes for CASSYDHIRAGGPVNTEAFF.

The chain has TRBV5-6 and TRBJ2-1, with D perhaps matching TRBD2 (5 bases). Per the germline V gene, CDR1 is SGHDT and CDR2 is YYEEEE. The CDR3 loop spans 14 amino acids. Trimming left V 2 bases short and J 9 bases short, with 15 bases between. For the CDR3, the DNA is TGTGCCAGCAGCTTAAAGACTATTTATGGTGAGCAGTTCTTC. It is translated as CASSLKTIYGEQFF.

This clonotype was recorded many times. The genes are TRBV5-1 and TRBJ2-5; no reliable D call. This CDR3 has 14 residues. Germline CDR1 SGHRS, CDR2 YFSETQ. Trimming shortened V by 4 bases and J by 0 bases, and 10 bases separated the two germline ends. Here the CDR3 reads CASSPKINQETQYF. The CDR3 coding sequence is TGCGCCAGCAGCCCAAAAATTAACCAAGAGACCCAGTACTTC.

To note about this clonotype: A single base separates this from a much larger clone, so it may be a read error. The chain uses TRBV7-2 and TRBJ2-7, with 7 bases aligning to TRBD1. The CDR3 length is 14 residues. Germline lookup yields CDR1 SGHTA and CDR2 FQGNSA. The CDR3 loop reads CAGSLWDSSYEQYF. The CDR3 coding sequence is TGTGCCGGCAGCTTGTGGGACAGCTCCTACGAGCAGTACTTC.

This clonotype was counted only a few times. This chain uses TRBV7-2 with TRBJ2-7; 7 nucleotides agree with TRBD2. Germline CDR1 is SGHTA and CDR2 is FQGNSA. The V and J ends lost 3 bases and 5 bases, in that order; junction bases with no gene match: 4. The CDR3 consists of 13 residues. CDR3 in DNA: TGTGCCAGCAGCTTCTCTCGGGGGGACGAGCAGTACTTC. Protein: CASSFSRGDEQYF.

The genes are TRBV20-1 and TRBJ1-1; 7 nucleotides line up with TRBD1. Germline lookup yields CDR1 DFQATT and CDR2 SNEGSKA (reference sequence). CDR3 length: 11 residues. V was pared by 5 bases and J by 6 bases, with 3 bases of the junction left unmatched. CDR3 sequence reads: CSARTGPEAFF. CDR3 bases: TGCAGTGCTCGGACAGGCCCTGAAGCTTTCTTT.